The 7 T cell receptor beta chains below come from one sample, sequenced in a study of OX40 agonist ivuxolimab in advanced cancers. Using immunoSEQ multiplex PCR, the repertoire was profiled, and TCRdb retains in-frame clones only, with some absent. This table holds 45,000 to 60,000 clones, around nine tenths found once. The sequenced sample was CD4+ or CD8+ T cells sorted from blood, obtained in a trial of the OX40 agonist ivuxolimab. These receptors all stem from an adult with an advanced solid tumor such as melanoma, head and neck, liver or kidney cancer.

This chain joins TRBV2 and TRBJ2-3, with 8 nucleotides matching TRBD2. From germline, CDR1 is SNHLY and CDR2 FYNNEI. This CDR3 has 17 residues. Germline trimming cut 7 bases from V and 4 bases from J; bases unmatched to any gene: 16. The CDR3 sequence is CASIGQRGPNGADTQYF. In DNA, the CDR3 is TGTGCCAGCATAGGTCAGCGGGGGCCCAATGGGGCAGATACGCAGTATTTT.

By proportion, this clone is medium-sized. CDR3 in amino acids: CATRGDHTGELFF. In nucleotides, the CDR3 is TGTGCCACCAGGGGGGATCACACCGGGGAGCTGTTTTTT. The chain has TRBV19 and TRBJ2-2, with a possible D match to TRBD1 (7 bases). Germline V gene lookup returns CDR1 LNHDA and CDR2 SQIVND (reference sequence). Trimming removed 10 bases from V and 3 bases from J, with 12 bases in between. The CDR3 loop spans 13 amino acids.

The J gene is TRBJ2-1, the V gene TRBV4-3; unclear D gene. Trimming took 0 bases from V and 7 from J, leaving 7 bases between them. The CDR3 is 13 residues long. Germline V lookup: CDR1 LGHNA, CDR2 YSLEER. CDR3 coding DNA: TGCGCCAGCAGCCAAGAGGGATGGAATGAGCAGTTCTTC. Its translation is CASSQEGWNEQFF.

The rearrangement links TRBV30 to TRBJ2-7; D perhaps matches TRBD1 (5 bases). Trimming removed 6 bases from V and 3 bases from J, with 12 bases in between. The CDR3 totals 12 residues. The germline CDR1 and CDR2 sequences are GTSNPN and SVGIG (reference sequence). This CDR3 is CACRGDSYEQYF. The CDR3 coding sequence is TGTGCCTGCCGAGGAGACAGCTACGAGCAGTACTTC.

Only a few counts were recorded for this clone. The rearrangement uses TRBV28 and TRBJ2-7; D unresolved. Trimming cost V 5 bases and J 3 bases, with 14 bases left between them. In germline, CDR1 is MDHEN, CDR2 SYDVKM. CDR3 length: 14 amino acids. This chain's CDR3 is CASSTPQSLYEQYF. DNA of the CDR3: TGTGCCAGCAGTACTCCCCAGTCGCTCTACGAGCAGTACTTC.

The chain uses TRBV19 and TRBJ1-1; D remains unclear. CDR1 LNHDA and CDR2 SQIVND come from the germline V gene (reference sequence). This CDR3 contains 14 residues. V lost 4 bases, J lost 7 bases, and 16 bases lay in between. The CDR3 bases are TGTGCCAGTAGTACTGGCCCGGCTGGGCATGAAGCTTTCTTT. Its protein product is CASSTGPAGHEAFF.

The chain links TRBV4-1 to TRBJ2-5; D is ambiguous. The CDR3 spans 14 residues. Germline CDR1 MGHRA, CDR2 YSYEKL. The ends were cut back, 4 bases at V and 2 bases at J, with 11 bases in the middle. CDR3 in amino acids: CASSPPVGQETQYF. In DNA, the CDR3 is TGCGCCAGCAGCCCCCCTGTAGGGCAAGAGACCCAGTACTTC.